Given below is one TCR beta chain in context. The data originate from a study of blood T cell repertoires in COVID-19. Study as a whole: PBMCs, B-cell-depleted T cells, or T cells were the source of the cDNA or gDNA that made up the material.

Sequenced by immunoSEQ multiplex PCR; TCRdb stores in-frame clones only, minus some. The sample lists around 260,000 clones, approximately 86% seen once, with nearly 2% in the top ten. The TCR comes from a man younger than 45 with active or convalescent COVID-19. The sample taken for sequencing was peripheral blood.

DNA for the CDR3: TGTGCCAGCAGTGGAGATAGCAGCTTCAATCAGCCCCAGCATTTT. It specifies CASSGDSSFNQPQHF. The rearrangement uses TRBV2 and TRBJ1-5; the D is unclear. V was shortened by 4 bases and J by 3 bases, with 13 bases between the two germline ends. CDR1 SNHLY and CDR2 FYNNEI come from the germline V gene. The CDR3 sequence is 15 residues long.